This TCR beta chain came from a study of early T cells in non-severe SARS-CoV-2 infection. Background on the study: Sequenced bulk RNA came from whole blood that was unsorted, and chains were unpaired. Findings of the study overall: Matching with VDJdb favored anti-spike CD8 responses (missing private and CD4 specificities).

As regards this clonotype: Its matching antigen is unknown.

Individual cDNA molecules carried attached unique molecular identifiers. TCRdb reprocessed the 5' RACE reads via MiXCR and lists one record per CDR3 protein. The data show about 83,000 distinct CDR3 sequences, 9% to 15% seen once. V was trimmed by 5 bases and J by 8 bases, leaving 18 bases between them. Germline assignment: CDR1 MNHNS and CDR2 SASEGT. The CDR3 runs to 14 residues. This sequence joins TRBV6-1 and TRBJ1-2; possible D gene TRBD1, 6 bases. This receptor was identified in an adult who was a healthcare worker with PCR-confirmed SARS-CoV-2 infection or an uninfected control (not recorded which). Sequenced sample: whole blood. CDR3 bases: TGTGCCAGCAGTCCCCTGGGGCAGGGGCAGGGCTACACCTTC. Translating it yields CASSPLGQGQGYTF.